The 30 T cell receptor beta chains given below trace back to one sample, sequenced in a study of T cells after yellow fever vaccination. TCRdb itself ran the 5' RACE reads through MiXCR, one entry per CDR3 protein. Of 450,000 to 650,000 distinct CDR3 sequences listed, about a fifth are singletons. The input for sequencing was PBMCs, taken approximately 22 days after the first yellow fever vaccination. Receptors were obtained from a young man who received the YFV17D yellow fever vaccine.

This rearrangement joins TRBV10-3 to TRBJ2-1, with D maybe TRBD1 (5 bases). The CDR3 spans 16 residues. Trimming stripped 5 bases from V and 4 bases from J, with 18 bases between. Germline V gene data show CDR1 as ENHRY and CDR2 as SYGVKD. The CDR3: CAISLVGPNSYNEQFF. For the CDR3, the DNA is TGTGCCATCAGTTTGGTGGGGCCTAATTCTTACAATGAGCAGTTCTTC.

The V call is TRBV11-2, the J call TRBJ2-7; TRBD2 matches 9 bases. The junction had 12 bases not matched to a gene; V was cut back by 3 bases and J by 0 bases. Germline assignment: CDR1 SGHAT and CDR2 FQNNGV. The CDR3 runs to 18 residues. CDR3 bases: TGTGCCAGCAGCTTTAGTGTCATTAGCGGGGGAAGCTCCTACGAGCAGTACGTC. Amino acids: CASSFSVISGGSSYEQYV.

This clonotype was observed a handful of times. The rearrangement uses TRBV2 and TRBJ2-7, with 8 nucleotides matching TRBD1. J gave up 4 bases and V 5 bases, and 7 bases lay outside the gene matches. Germline CDR1 reads SNHLY; CDR2 reads FYNNEI. The CDR3 runs 14 residues. CDR3 residues: CASSWTGTIYEQYF. DNA of the CDR3: TGTGCCAGCAGTTGGACAGGGACCATTTACGAGCAGTACTTC. The full variable domain, its missing parts supplied by reference TRBV2 and TRBJ2-7, is EPEVTQTPSHQVTQMGQEVILRCVPISNHLYFYWYRQILGQKVEFLVSFYNNEISEKSEIFDDQFSVERPDGSNFTLKIRSTKLEDSAMYFCASSWTGTIYEQYFGPGTRLTVT.

The chain employs TRBV7-2 and TRBJ2-2, with D possibly TRBD1 on 9 matching bases. CDR1 is SGHTA, CDR2 FQGNSA, per germline. The CDR3 has 17 residues. V lost 4 bases and J lost 4, with 19 bases in between. The CDR3 here is CASSSAQGAGGTGELFF. In nucleotides, the CDR3 is TGTGCCAGCAGCTCAGCACAGGGGGCGGGAGGCACCGGGGAGCTGTTTTTT.

This chain uses TRBV6-5 with TRBJ2-1; D is possibly TRBD1 (5 bases). Trimming removed 4 bases from V and 2 bases from J, with 12 bases in between. The CDR3 has 15 residues. Per the germline V gene, CDR1 is MNHEY and CDR2 is SVGAGI. CDR3 nucleotide sequence: TGTGCCAGCAGTTTCACCAGGGCAACCTACAATGAGCAGTTCTTC. It codes for CASSFTRATYNEQFF.

The rearrangement links TRBV20-1 to TRBJ2-5, with D tentatively TRBD2 (5 bases). Germline V lookup: CDR1 DFQATT, CDR2 SNEGSKA (reference sequence). V lost 3 bases to trimming and J lost 4 bases, with 15 bases between them. The CDR3 is 14 residues long. Here the CDR3 DNA reads TGCAGTGCTAGTCCTCTGATACGGGGAGAGACCCAGTACTTC. Translating it yields CSASPLIRGETQYF.

The chain recombines TRBV6-5 with TRBJ1-1; D is ambiguous. The CDR3 loop spans 12 amino acids. The germline V gene has CDR1 MNHEY and CDR2 SVGAGI. With 7 bases removed from V and 10 bases from J, the gap between germline ends came to 16 bases. The chain's CDR3 is CASTGGWGGAFF. Here the CDR3 DNA reads TGTGCCAGCACCGGAGGTTGGGGAGGAGCTTTCTTT.

The V and J genes are TRBV5-6 and TRBJ2-3, with a possible D match to TRBD1 (5 bases). This CDR3 contains 14 residues. The V gene's germline CDR1 is SGHDT and CDR2 YYEEEE. With 4 bases removed from V and 0 bases from J, the gap between germline ends came to 9 bases. CDR3 DNA sequence: TGTGCCAGCAGCCGTACAGGAAGCACAGATACGCAGTATTTT. This gives the protein CASSRTGSTDTQYF.

This clonotype was detected a few times. This rearrangement joins TRBV6-5 to TRBJ2-5; D is unresolved. This CDR3 is 13 amino acids long. Trimming stripped 2 bases from V and 5 bases from J, with 9 bases between. Looked up from germline, CDR1 is MNHEY and CDR2 is SVGAGI. The CDR3 DNA is TGTGCCAGCAGTTACAACCAAAAGGAGACCCAGTACTTC. This translates into CASSYNQKETQYF.

The V gene is TRBV12-3 or TRBV12-4, the J gene TRBJ1-1; 7 bases agree with TRBD1. CDR3 length: 13 amino acids. V lost 6 bases, J lost 3 bases, and 4 bases stayed unmatched. CDR3 protein: CASRPTGDTEAFF. The CDR3, as DNA: TGTGCCAGCAGACCCACAGGGGACACTGAAGCTTTCTTT.

The chain joins TRBV18 to TRBJ2-1; D not resolved. The CDR3 has 14 amino acids. Germline CDR1 reads KGHSH; CDR2 reads LQKENI. The germline V and J ends were trimmed by 3 bases and 8 bases, with 14 bases remaining between them. The CDR3 reads CASSPGKIGDEQFF. In nucleotides, the CDR3 is TGTGCCAGCTCACCGGGCAAAATAGGTGATGAGCAGTTCTTC.

The chain links TRBV29-1 to TRBJ2-3; D is uncertain. The CDR3 loop spans 16 amino acids. With 1 base removed from V and 0 bases from J, the gap between germline ends came to 14 bases. CDR1 and CDR2 (germline): SQVTM, ANQGSEA. CDR3 bases: TGCAGCGTTGAAGGTAAAACGGAGTCTAGCACAGATACGCAGTATTTT. As protein: CSVEGKTESSTDTQYF.

There are a few counts of this clonotype. The rearrangement joins TRBV5-4 to TRBJ2-1; TRBD2 is a possible D gene (7 bases). The CDR3 length is 15 residues. Trimming took off 4 bases at V and 8 bases at J, with 19 bases between the two ends. Germline values: CDR1 SGHNT, CDR2 YYREEE (reference sequence). CDR3 loop: CASSRVGGRIDEQFF. Here the CDR3 DNA reads TGTGCCAGCAGCAGGGTCGGGGGGCGCATCGATGAGCAGTTCTTC.

This clonotype was recorded at least ten times. The V gene is TRBV2, the J gene TRBJ2-3; 8 bases agree with TRBD1. CDR3 size: 12 residues. V shed 10 bases and J 2 bases; nucleotides not matched to a gene: 2. Germline-derived CDR1 and CDR2 are SNHLY and FYNNEI. In DNA, the CDR3 is TGTGCCACGGACAGGGACACAGATACGCAGTATTTT. Translated, it gives CATDRDTDTQYF.

This rearrangement joins TRBV6-5 to TRBJ1-2; 8 bases fit TRBD1. Trimming removed 3 bases from V and 7 bases from J; junction bases left unmatched: 7. This CDR3 contains 14 residues. The germline CDR1 and CDR2 sequences are MNHEY and SVGAGI. The CDR3 loop reads CASSYSTGVGGYTF. As DNA, the CDR3 is TGTGCCAGCAGTTATTCGACAGGGGTGGGTGGCTACACCTTC.

The V and J genes are TRBV6-5 and TRBJ2-2; D not resolved. V was clipped by 1 base and J by 5 bases, with 11 bases between them. The CDR3 loop spans 15 amino acids. Germline lookup yields CDR1 MNHEY and CDR2 SVGAGI. The CDR3 is CASSYFPRGTGELFF. CDR3 DNA sequence: TGTGCCAGCAGTTACTTCCCCCGTGGAACCGGGGAGCTGTTTTTT.

J is TRBJ2-7 and V is TRBV18, with TRBD2 matching over 9 bases. V shed 1 base, J shed 7 bases, and the junction held 8 bases outside the gene matches. The CDR3 is 15 residues long. The germline gives CDR1 KGHSH, CDR2 LQKENI. The CDR3 DNA reads as TGTGCCAGCTCACCACGACAGCGGGGGGCCCGAGAGCAGTACTTC. Translation gives CASSPRQRGAREQYF.

In this sample, this clonotype turned up a few times. This sequence joins TRBV29-1 and TRBJ1-2; the D is unclear. This CDR3 comprises 13 residues. Germline V gene data show CDR1 as SQVTM and CDR2 as ANQGSEA. The V gene lost 3 bases and the J gene lost 3 bases, with 11 bases spanning the gap. CDR3 region: CSVDGWPDYGYTF. As DNA, the CDR3 is TGCAGCGTTGACGGATGGCCGGACTATGGCTACACCTTC.

The rearrangement joins TRBV4-3 to TRBJ2-1; D may be TRBD1 or TRBD2 (6 bases each). V lost 3 bases and J 5 bases, leaving 17 bases between the germline ends. The CDR3 is 16 residues long. Germline-derived CDR1 and CDR2 are LGHNA and YSLEER. CDR3 sequence (DNA): TGCGCCAGCAGCCACCTAGAGGGGGGCCGAAACAATGAGCAGTTCTTC. Translated: CASSHLEGGRNNEQFF.

The chain has TRBV7-2 and TRBJ2-3, with 7 bases fitting TRBD2. V lost 2 bases, J lost 7 bases, and 9 bases stayed unmatched. CDR3 length: 15 residues. CDR1 and CDR2 from the germline V gene are SGHTA and FQGNSA. The CDR3 DNA follows: TGTGCCAGCAGCTTATACGAGGGAGGGTCAAATACGCAGTATTTT. It translates to CASSLYEGGSNTQYF. The full variable domain, completed using reference TRBV7-2 and TRBJ2-3, is GAGVSQSPSNKVTEKGKDVELRCDPISGHTALYWYRQSLGQGLEFLIYFQGNSAPDKSGLPSDRFSAERTGGSVSTLTIQRTQQEDSAVYLCASSLYEGGSNTQYFGPGTRLTVL.

This clonotype was found a few times. The rearrangement joins TRBV28 to TRBJ2-7; 7 nucleotides match TRBD1. V lost 8 bases to trimming and J lost 5 bases; unmatched junction nucleotides: 9. This CDR3 has 13 amino acids. Germline CDR1 MDHEN, CDR2 SYDVKM. This CDR3 is CASRPAGGNEQYV. CDR3 bases: TGTGCCAGCCGACCTGCAGGGGGTAACGAGCAGTACGTC.

This clonotype occurred a few times. The chain joins TRBV20-1 to TRBJ2-1; D perhaps matches TRBD1 (7 bases). Germline lookup yields CDR1 DFQATT and CDR2 SNEGSKA (reference sequence). V lost 3 bases, J lost 7 bases, and 13 bases lay in between. This CDR3 spans 13 amino acids. CDR3 sequence reads: CSASGGTVNEQFF. The CDR3 coding sequence is TGCAGTGCTAGTGGGGGGACAGTTAATGAGCAGTTCTTC.

This clonotype was seen many times. The rearrangement uses TRBV20-1 and TRBJ2-5, with D hard to call. This CDR3 is built from 11 residues. Germline assignment: CDR1 DFQATT and CDR2 SNEGSKA (reference sequence). With 0 bases removed from V and 7 bases from J, the gap between germline ends came to 6 bases. The CDR3: CSARDITTQYF. The CDR3 DNA reads TGCAGTGCTAGAGATATCACGACCCAGTACTTC.

This chain uses TRBV30 with TRBJ1-6, with D maybe TRBD1 (5 bases). CDR1 and CDR2 (germline): GTSNPN, SVGIG (reference sequence). This CDR3 comprises 14 residues. The V gene lost 0 bases and the J gene lost 14 bases, with 17 bases spanning the gap. CDR3 loop: CAWSVWGRMLTLHF. DNA of the CDR3: TGTGCCTGGAGTGTATGGGGGAGGATGTTGACCCTCCACTTT.

The chain joins TRBV2 to TRBJ1-6, with D perhaps matching TRBD1 (6 bases). Trimming took off 5 bases at V and 9 bases at J, with 26 bases between the two ends. Germline V gives CDR1 SNHLY, CDR2 FYNNEI. The CDR3 runs 18 residues. The CDR3 nucleotides are TGTGCCAGCAGTCTCCAAGTGTCAGGGGCAAAGGGTCTTTCACCCCTCCACTTT. It specifies CASSLQVSGAKGLSPLHF.

The chain carries TRBV5-4 and TRBJ2-3; 7 bases are a match to TRBD2. CDR1 and CDR2 (germline): SGHNT, YYREEE (reference sequence). The CDR3 extends over 18 amino acids. With V trimmed by 5 bases and J by 1 base, 16 bases remained unmatched. The CDR3 protein is CASSLTSSWSTGTDTQYF. Here the CDR3 DNA reads TGTGCCAGCAGTTTGACTAGCTCCTGGTCTACCGGCACAGATACGCAGTATTTT.

The chain is built from TRBV12-3 or TRBV12-4 and TRBJ2-7; possible D gene TRBD1, 6 bases. The CDR3 covers 17 residues. Trimming took off 5 bases at V and 1 base at J, with 21 bases between the two ends. The CDR3 DNA is TGTGCCAGCAGTCTACGATATAACAGGGTCTATTCCTACGAGCAGTACTTC. It encodes CASSLRYNRVYSYEQYF.

The chain has TRBV5-1 and TRBJ2-5; maybe TRBD2 (5 bases). The CDR3 consists of 15 residues. In germline, CDR1 is SGHRS, CDR2 YFSETQ. V lost 1 base to trimming and J lost 7 bases, with 17 bases between them. The CDR3 bases are TGCGCCAGCAGCTTGTTAGTGGAGGCAGGAGGGACCCAGTACTTC. It is translated as CASSLLVEAGGTQYF.

This clonotype showed up just a few times. The CDR3 region is CASSITGTAETQYF. Written as DNA, the CDR3 is TGTGCCAGCAGCATTACCGGGACAGCAGAGACCCAGTACTTC. The V call is TRBV7-2, the J call TRBJ2-5; 7 nucleotides align to TRBD1. CDR3 length equals 14 residues. Trimming cost V 5 bases and J 4 bases; bases outside gene matches: 7. Germline V gene sequence: CDR1 SGHTA, CDR2 FQGNSA.

This clonotype was counted a few times. The chain uses TRBV7-3 and TRBJ2-7; 8 nucleotides match TRBD1. The germline gives CDR1 SGHTA, CDR2 FQGTGA. V was clipped by 5 bases and J by 3 bases; unmatched bases: 6. This CDR3 is built from 14 residues. The CDR3 DNA is TGTGCCAGCAGCCCCGGACAGGGTTTCTACGAGCAGTACTTC. Translating it yields CASSPGQGFYEQYF.